The next 14 T cell receptor beta chains were all read from a single sample in a study of tumor-infiltrating lymphocytes in localized non-small cell lung cancer. Sequenced by immunoSEQ multiplex PCR; TCRdb stores in-frame clones only, minus some. The repertoire has approximately 6,400 clones, over 65% of them found once; the top ten carry roughly 5.6%. The sequenced material came from lung tumor tissue. All receptors derive from a human donor with non-small cell lung cancer.

This chain links TRBV19 with TRBJ2-7; TRBD2 might be the D (6 bases). CDR1 is LNHDA and CDR2 is SQIVND in the germline V gene (reference sequence). This CDR3 comprises 14 residues. V lost 1 base and J 3 bases, leaving 10 bases between the germline ends. The CDR3 loop reads CASSIGQGGYEQYF. The CDR3 DNA follows: TGTGCCAGTAGTATAGGCCAGGGAGGCTACGAGCAGTACTTC.

This chain connects TRBV6-5 to TRBJ1-5; D unresolved. V shed 0 bases and J shed 11 bases, with 11 bases lying between them. This CDR3 has 13 amino acids. Germline values: CDR1 MNHEY, CDR2 SVGAGI. CDR3: CASSYSNRPAQHF. Here the CDR3 DNA reads TGTGCCAGCAGTTACTCGAACCGTCCAGCCCAGCATTTT.

The chain couples TRBV14 to TRBJ2-7; D unresolved. Trimming removed 1 base at V and 3 bases at J, with 13 bases between. Germline CDR1 SGHDN, CDR2 FVKESK. CDR3 length: 15 residues. This chain's CDR3 is CASSQGPDTYYEQYF. The CDR3 coding sequence is TGTGCCAGCAGCCAAGGCCCCGATACCTACTACGAGCAGTACTTC.

The chain carries TRBV28 and TRBJ1-2; TRBD1 matches at 7 bases. J gave up 2 bases and V 5 bases, and 11 bases lay outside the gene matches. In germline, CDR1 is MDHEN, CDR2 SYDVKM. The CDR3 length is 16 residues. The CDR3 region is CASSTVPGGANYGYTF. DNA of the CDR3: TGTGCCAGCAGTACCGTCCCAGGGGGGGCAAACTATGGCTACACCTTC.

In its sample, this clone was seen a few times. The genes are TRBV2 and TRBJ1-5, with 8 bases identical to TRBD1. Germline V CDR1 and CDR2: SNHLY, FYNNEI. The length of the CDR3 is 14 residues. The J segment lost 5 bases and the V segment lost 5 bases, leaving 5 bases of the junction unmatched. This chain's CDR3 is CASSFDRGYQPQHF. The CDR3 nucleotides read TGTGCCAGCAGTTTCGACAGGGGCTATCAGCCCCAGCATTTT.

The chain uses TRBV29-1 and TRBJ2-7, with D possibly being TRBD1 or TRBD2 (5 bases each). CDR1 is SQVTM, CDR2 ANQGSEA, per germline. With 6 bases removed from V and 6 bases from J, the gap between germline ends came to 18 bases. The CDR3 extends over 13 amino acids. CDR3 residues: CSVRGLDFGEQYF. CDR3 bases: TGCAGCGTGAGGGGATTAGACTTCGGCGAGCAGTACTTC.

The V call is TRBV2, the J call TRBJ1-1, with TRBD1 identical over 7 bases. CDR1 and CDR2 from the germline V gene are SNHLY and FYNNEI. The CDR3 is 17 residues long. V trimming: 6 bases; J trimming: 3 bases; junction bases outside the gene matches: 16. The CDR3 DNA reads as TGTGCCAGCAGCAAAACCCTGCCTTACAGGGGTCACACTGAAGCTTTCTTT. This codes for CASSKTLPYRGHTEAFF.

This chain joins TRBV30 and TRBJ2-2; 16 nucleotides line up with TRBD2. The germline V gene encodes CDR1 GTSNPN and CDR2 SVGIG (reference sequence). J was trimmed by 4 bases and V by 2 bases; bases with no gene match: 4. This CDR3 has 17 residues. The CDR3 DNA sequence: TGTGCCTGGAGTAGTGGGACTAGCGGGAGGGCCACCGGGGAGCTGTTTTTT. Its translation is CAWSSGTSGRATGELFF.

The V call is TRBV11-2, the J call TRBJ1-5, with TRBD1 as a possible D gene (6 bases). CDR3 length: 14 amino acids. Deletions cut 2 bases from V and 3 bases from J, with 8 bases between. Per germline, CDR1 SGHAT and CDR2 FQNNGV. The CDR3 protein is CASSLTGSNQPQHF. The CDR3 DNA sequence: TGTGCCAGCAGCTTAACAGGGTCCAATCAGCCCCAGCATTTT. Together with reference TRBV11-2 and TRBJ1-5, the CDR3 gives the full variable domain: EAGVAQSPRYKIIEKRQSVAFWCNPISGHATLYWYQQILGQGPKLLIQFQNNGVVDDSQLPKDRFSAERLKGVDSTLKIQPAKLEDSAVYLCASSLTGSNQPQHFGDGTRLSIL.

This chain uses TRBV7-3 with TRBJ2-6; the D is unclear. V was shortened by 5 bases and J by 5 bases, with 22 bases between the two germline ends. The CDR3 runs to 18 residues. Germline values: CDR1 SGHTA, CDR2 FQGTGA. This CDR3 is CASSDTLRLQSRANVLTF. The CDR3 bases are TGTGCCAGCAGCGATACCTTACGCTTACAAAGTCGGGCCAACGTCCTGACTTTC.

The rearrangement joins TRBV27 to TRBJ2-7; D may be TRBD1 (5 bases). V dropped 5 bases and J dropped 3 bases, with 17 bases sitting between them. CDR1 and CDR2 (germline): MNHEY, SMNVEV (reference sequence). The length of the CDR3 is 15 residues. Written as DNA, the CDR3 is TGTGCCAGCAGTCCCCGACCAAGGGGCATCTACGAGCAGTACTTC. It specifies CASSPRPRGIYEQYF.

This chain uses TRBV18 with TRBJ1-1; TRBD1 agrees at 7 bases. V lost 3 bases and J lost 5; bases outside the gene matches: 12. The germline V gene encodes CDR1 KGHSH and CDR2 LQKENI. This CDR3 has 16 residues. CDR3 residues: CASSPRDRPTGTEAFF. The DNA for the CDR3 is TGTGCCAGCTCACCTCGGGACAGACCTACAGGGACTGAAGCTTTCTTT.

The chain joins TRBV6-5 to TRBJ1-5, with 10 positions matching TRBD1. The CDR3 loop spans 16 amino acids. Trimming took 1 base from V and 7 from J; bases not matched to a gene: 7. The germline V gene has CDR1 MNHEY and CDR2 SVGAGI. CDR3 amino acids: CASSYYGTGEGQPQHF. In DNA form, the CDR3 reads TGTGCCAGCAGTTACTATGGGACAGGGGAGGGACAGCCCCAGCATTTT.

V gene TRBV28 combines with J gene TRBJ2-3; D might be TRBD1 or TRBD2, each matching 5 bases. V dropped 9 bases and J dropped 2 bases, with 21 bases sitting between them. The CDR3 totals 16 residues. CDR1 and CDR2 from the germline V gene are MDHEN and SYDVKM. This chain's CDR3 is CASGGVVHHPTDTQYF. CDR3 DNA sequence: TGTGCCAGTGGGGGAGTTGTACATCATCCCACAGATACGCAGTATTTT. The entire variable domain, with the rest obtained from reference TRBV28 and TRBJ2-3, is as follows: DVKVTQSSRYLVKRTGEKVFLECVQDMDHENMFWYRQDPGLGLRLIYFSYDVKMKEKGDIPEGYSVSREKKERFSLILESASTNQTSMYLCASGGVVHHPTDTQYFGPGTRLTVL.